The clone carrying this TCR beta chain appeared a single time. This sample was included in a study of blood T cell repertoires in COVID-19. The germline CDR1 and CDR2 sequences are GTSNPN and SVGIG (reference sequence). Unmatched junction bases numbered 9, after V lost 3 bases and J lost 5 bases. The CDR3 sequence is 14 residues long. TCRdb's table, derived via immunoSEQ multiplex PCR, lists solely in-frame clones and lacks some. The table has over 200,000 clones, roughly 90% seen once. The sequencing input was PBMCs or T cells enriched from blood (not recorded which). This clonotype was obtained from a woman aged 50 to 60 in a cohort exposed to, infected with or recovered from COVID-19 (not recorded which). The chain joins TRBV30 to TRBJ1-2, with 7 bases that match TRBD1. The CDR3 DNA is TGTGCCTGGAGCCTTGACAGGGTGTGGTATGGCTACACCTTC. Amino acid sequence: CAWSLDRVWYGYTF.